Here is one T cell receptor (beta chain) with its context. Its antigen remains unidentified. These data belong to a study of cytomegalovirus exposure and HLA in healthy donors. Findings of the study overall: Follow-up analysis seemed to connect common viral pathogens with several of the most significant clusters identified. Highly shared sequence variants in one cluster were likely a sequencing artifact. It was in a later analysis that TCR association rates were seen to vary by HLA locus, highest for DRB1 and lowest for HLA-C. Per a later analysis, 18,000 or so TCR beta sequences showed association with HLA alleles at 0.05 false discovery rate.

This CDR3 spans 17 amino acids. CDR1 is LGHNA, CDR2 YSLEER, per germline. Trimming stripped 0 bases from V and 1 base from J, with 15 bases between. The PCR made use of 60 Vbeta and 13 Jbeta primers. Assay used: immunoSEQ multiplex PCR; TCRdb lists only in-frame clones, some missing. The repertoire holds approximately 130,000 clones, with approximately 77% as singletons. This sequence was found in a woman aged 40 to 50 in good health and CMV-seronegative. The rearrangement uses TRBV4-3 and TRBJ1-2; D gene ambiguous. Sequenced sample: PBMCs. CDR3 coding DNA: TGCGCCAGCAGCCAAGATATCCAGAACCCCTTTAACTATGGCTACACCTTC. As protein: CASSQDIQNPFNYGYTF.